The source of this T cell receptor beta chain is a study of molecular identifiers for immune sequencing clone quantification. This clonotype was recorded a few times. The antigen remains unidentified. Sorted naive CD8 T cells were those defined as CD8+CD4-CCR7+CD45RA+. V was cut by 6 bases and J by 2 bases, with 20 bases left in between. The germline gives CDR1 DFQATT, CDR2 SNEGSKA (reference sequence). The CDR3 is 15 amino acids. Methods described previously, with TCR primers listed, were used for bulk TCR libraries. Each CDR3 protein is one row after TCRdb ran MiXCR on the PCR reads. The sample has 460,000 or so distinct CDR3 sequences; over 20% are singletons. Whole-study findings and limits: More than 98% of effector molecules, versus under 1% of naive-cell molecules, belonged to clones above 20 RNA copies.

The genes are TRBV20-1 and TRBJ2-7; the D is unclear. Specimen: naive CD8+ T cells from blood, with Jurkat cell RNA spiked in. Subset of the sample: FACS-sorted CD8+CD4-CCR7+CD45RA+ naive T cells. The receptor's source is a human donor in good health. Some libraries in this study had Jurkat cell RNA spiked in. The CDR3 sequence is CSARWGIVFPYEQYF. As DNA, the CDR3 is TGCAGTGCCCGATGGGGTATAGTCTTCCCCTACGAGCAGTACTTC.